What follows is one TCR beta chain and its context. Its binding antigen is unknown. The input lacks base qualities; no much larger clone sits a single base away. This sample was taken from a study of cytomegalovirus exposure and HLA in healthy donors (dated by TCRdb to the late 2010s). About the investigation overall: In an earlier analysis of several hundred of the donors, 276 Gb of sequence data and 100 million or so unique TCR beta sequences from 150 million to 200 million T cells were reported. Along with the approximately 700-subject first cohort, a separate validation cohort of 120 different subjects was used. Among roughly 370 genotyped donors of the cohort, an average of roughly 240,000 unique TCR beta nucleotide sequences were sequenced per donor, around 20% of them non-productive. Every repertoire in the discovery cohort had been generated on one and the same sequencing platform. Genome-wide SNP genotypes for about three fifths of the roughly 700 donors were used in a later genetic analysis, which treated that subset as a discovery cohort. Typing coverage varied by locus: roughly 620-640 donors for A, B, C, DRB1 and DQB1; 522 for DQA1; around 610 for DPA1; about 450 for DPB1. Class I and class II HLA loci were covered by the typing at four-digit resolution. The later analysis used no new phenotypic data to find candidate immune exposures, relying instead on TCR beta sequences and their occurrence across donors. A later analysis re-examined previously published TCR beta repertoires from more than 600 donors and added high-resolution HLA genotyping to investigate patterns of TCR occurrence. High-throughput TCR immunosequencing, statistical association of individual TCRs with disease status, and machine learning were combined to predict cytomegalovirus infection status. Four or five DR-DQ haplotypes were handled as single units for association and clustering because linkage in the cohort was strong. Of the approximately 400 genotyped donors, 65% to 90% fell in the genetic ancestry cluster associated with self-reported Caucasian donors. The aim of the study was to test whether cataloging public T cell receptors could identify signatures of past pathogen exposure. Donor age, sex, ethnicity and CMV serostatus were compiled together with the repertoire data. The study used immunosequencing to profile the T cell repertoires of approximately 650 subjects and linked those repertoires to cytomegalovirus serostatus. Roughly 300 gigabases of sequencing data and approximately 85 million unique TCR sequences were included in an early release covering about 700 HLA-typed donors. To decide whether each TCR beta V gene segment behaved as functional or pseudogenic, an earlier analysis of approximately 600 of the donors relied on high-throughput TCR beta sequencing. General conclusions and limits of the study: The earlier analysis of some 540 of the donors excluded some 15 rarely observed V segments, including chromosome 9 orphons, because counts were too low. In a later analysis, most CMV-associated TCR beta chains were found to appear HLA-restricted, with HLA associations seemingly driven largely by CMV exposure. Three of the identified cytomegalovirus-associated TCR beta chains were confirmed in vitro to be specific for cytomegalovirus antigens. The authors suggested that the approach could potentially be generalized to other disease states and immunological phenotypes. In this cohort, only TCR beta chains were sequenced, and detectable features were limited by the absence of alpha or paired-chain data. Across donors, most TCR sequences were observed very rarely, whereas some public TCRs were present in many individuals. A further reported finding was that TCR beta sequences accurately predicted the HLA-A and HLA-B alleles for most subjects in the first cohort. In an earlier analysis of around 600 of the donors, most TCR beta V segments were observed in productive rearrangements about 87% or about 30% of the time, broadly matching IMGT annotations. The study gave a list of under 200 TCR beta chains associated with cytomegalovirus. In a later analysis, TCR association rates were found to vary across HLA loci, with the most associated TCRs seen for DRB1 alleles and the fewest for HLA-C alleles. In both the original and validation cohorts, the classifier was reported to diagnose cytomegalovirus status with high specificity and sensitivity. CMV serostatus was the only immune exposure information available for the cohort. Linkage disequilibrium might explain the correlated functional status among segregating V segments, but an unknown experimental factor could not be excluded. V-gene and J-gene trimming of TCR beta chains was associated with a missense DCLRE1C variant in a later genetic analysis, and the association was replicated in an independent cohort. According to a later genetic analysis, donors in an Asian-associated ancestry cluster had fewer N-insertions in productive TCRs than the approximately 690-donor mean. When HLA alleles, especially DR and DQ, strongly co-occurred, attributing TCR associations to individual alleles was difficult. The presence/absence analyses assumed that sequencing depth was roughly uniform across donors, and that assumption may not be true. In a later analysis, HLA-associated TCR beta chains were found to be more clonally expanded and to have lower generation probabilities than equally common non-associated chains. Because HLA typing was unavailable for some donors at each locus, only the typed subset was used in association tests. A later analysis associated 16,951 TCR beta sequences with specific HLA alleles at a false discovery rate of 0.05. A cluster of highly shared sequence variants was judged likely to be a technical artifact of the sequencing pipeline. Several of the top co-occurrence clusters appeared to be linked to parvovirus B19, influenza, CMV and Epstein-Barr virus, according to a later analysis. Because the 87-base-pair reads could not distinguish some IMGT-functional V segments, including TRBV6-2 and TRBV6-3, those segments were excluded.

At the junction V is shortened by 2 bases and J by 5 bases, with 12 bases in between. CDR3 length: 15 amino acids, cysteine to phenylalanine. Here the CDR3 DNA is all that survives: 45 bases in frame from base 1. CDR1 and CDR2 are drawn from the germline V gene: SGHTA, FQGNSA. To prepare the library, the immunoSEQ multiplex PCR assay was applied. For the multiplex PCR, a mixture combining 60 forward primers for TCR Vbeta segments and 13 reverse primers for TCR Jbeta segments was used. Amplification of the CDR3 region of rearranged TCR beta genes was performed with a multiplex PCR assay on genomic DNA. The Illumina HiSeq System was used to sequence the amplified TCR beta libraries as 87-base-pair reads. From the authors' description of their analysis: A later analysis counted about 80 million unique TCR beta chains across the 666 repertoires, and 10 million to 11 million of these chains were shared by at least two donors. A nearest-neighbor algorithm error-corrected the raw reads and collapsed the reads into unique sequences, merging closely related sequences to remove PCR and sequencing errors. To assign V, D and J gene segments, CDR3 sequences were aligned to IMGT reference sequences. For a sequence to be retained, a match of at least six nucleotides was required to both a V gene segment and a J gene segment. A rearrangement was called productive if the CDR3 had no stop codons and remained in frame with V and J, and every other rearrangement was called non-productive. CDR3 was defined according to IMGT convention as the region running from the second conserved V-encoded cysteine to the conserved J-encoded phenylalanine. The earlier analysis of 587 of the donors excluded sequences that lacked an unambiguous match to a single V gene segment. An earlier analysis of a few hundred of the donors called V segments functional above 56.7% productive rearrangements and segregating when the between-donor standard deviation exceeded 5%. A statistical classification framework was built for diagnosing cytomegalovirus status from the catalog of TCR beta chain sequences. V and J gene assignment, in a later analysis, came from comparing TCR nucleotide sequences with IMGT/GENE-DB human TR gene sequences. Using the TCRdist pipeline, a later analysis assigned CDR3 sequences along with most-parsimonious VDJ recombination scenarios. A later analysis defined each TCR beta chain by its CDR3 amino acid sequence plus V-gene family, and excluded reads lacking a unique V-gene family. A later analysis removed 592 highly shared, low-generation-probability nucleotide sequences to deal with suspected cross-contamination and a sequencing artifact. In a later analysis, a clonal expansion index was calculated for each public chain from normalized within-repertoire ranks of inferred template counts. In a later analysis, generation probabilities were computed using a VDJ recombination model fitted to out-of-frame rearrangements, and the results were checked against IGoR. Hypergeometric tests were used in a later analysis to score TCR-TCR, TCR-HLA and TCR-CMV co-occurrence, with a repertoire-size bias correction applied to the TCR pairs. A later analysis estimated false discovery rates by permuting HLA or CMV assignments 20 times. In a later analysis, co-occurring TCRs were grouped using DBSCAN, with TCRdist sequence similarity added in when clustering inside HLA-allele-positive subsets. For co-occurrence clustering, repertoires with fewer than 30,000 or more than 120,000 public chains were excluded, along with roughly 5 repertoires with anomalous nucleotide sharing. Drawn from immuneACCESS, this table holds only the in-frame rearrangements with V and J called that TCRdb kept. Clones are partly lost; checked studies trace under half to an unresolved V gene and leave the rest unexplained. V, J and clone size are those of that table, while D and trimming were read from the DNA. This sample is represented by about 100,000 clones; around 76% of them were singletons. The ten largest clones capture around a fifth of the sample.

The cohort was made up of 500 to 850 healthy bone marrow donors. All cohort members were sampled while nominally healthy, although unrecorded immune exposures were likely present. The donor was CMV seropositive and belonged to the group of 270 or so seropositive cohort members. Every donor gave a peripheral blood sample, and the peripheral blood mononuclear cells from that sample were used for TCR beta sequencing. The Qiagen DNeasy Blood Extraction Kit was used to extract genomic DNA from the blood cell samples. The source is a woman aged 55-70 years in good health and CMV-seropositive. The sequenced material came from PBMCs. This sequence uses TRBV7-2 and TRBJ1-4, with the D gene call left open. DNA sequence: TGTGCCAGCAGCTTATCGTATAGTCTGAATGAAAAACTGTTTTTT. Its protein is CASSLSYSLNEKLFF. This CDR3, with the reference TRBV7-2 and TRBJ1-4 proteins standing in past its ends, gives the full variable domain GAGVSQSPSNKVTEKGKDVELRCDPISGHTALYWYRQSLGQGLEFLIYFQGNSAPDKSGLPSDRFSAERTGGSVSTLTIQRTQQEDSAVYLCASSLSYSLNEKLFFGSGTQLSVL.